This T cell receptor beta chain was found in a study of blood T cell repertoires in COVID-19. This clone is a singleton in its sample. The protocol was immunoSEQ multiplex PCR, while the TCRdb copy is restricted to in-frame clones and leaves out a portion. The data show a few hundred thousand clones, roughly 89% seen once. Germline CDR1 reads MGHRA; CDR2 reads YSYEKL. The CDR3 is made up of 12 amino acids. Trimming took 8 bases from V and 4 from J, leaving 9 bases between them. The chain has TRBV4-1 and TRBJ2-1; D remains unclear. Sequenced sample: PBMCs or T cells enriched from blood (not recorded which). This TCR was sampled from a woman under 30 with acute COVID-19. The CDR3 nucleotides read TGCGCCAGCCAACTCATATACAATGAGCAGTTCTTC. It is translated as CASQLIYNEQFF.